One sample yielded the 17 T cell receptor beta chains listed below, sequenced in a study of T cell responses to AZD1222 COVID-19 vaccine. Generated by immunoSEQ multiplex PCR, the TCRdb table keeps only in-frame clones and is missing some. The sample yields more than 150,000 clones, 75% to 90% seen once. Sequencing was performed on peripheral blood, taken after recovery from COVID-19. All receptors derive from an adult who had recovered from COVID-19.

V is TRBV6-1 and J is TRBJ2-5; D assignment may be TRBD1 or TRBD2 (6 bases each). V lost 2 bases to trimming and J lost 5 bases, with 9 bases between them. The CDR3 runs 13 residues. Germline lookup yields CDR1 MNHNS and CDR2 SASEGT. Written as DNA, the CDR3 is TGTGCCAGCAGTGAAAGGAGGGGGGAGACCCAGTACTTC. It is translated as CASSERRGETQYF.

The J gene is TRBJ2-1, the V gene TRBV3-1 (or the pseudogene TRBV3-2); 12 nucleotides agree with TRBD2. V was pared by 2 bases and J by 3 bases, with 2 bases of the junction left unmatched. CDR3 length equals 16 residues. CDR1 is LGHDT, CDR2 YNNKEL, per germline (reference sequence). The CDR3 DNA sequence: TGTGCCAGCAGCCAACGACTAGCGGGGGACTACAATGAGCAGTTCTTC. Translated: CASSQRLAGDYNEQFF.

V gene TRBV7-9 combines with J gene TRBJ2-1; D unclear. This CDR3 contains 16 residues. The ends were cut back, 4 bases at V and 0 bases at J, with 13 bases in the middle. CDR1 is SEHNR, CDR2 FQNEAQ, per germline (reference sequence). The CDR3 nucleotides are TGTGCCAGCAGCTCCCACGGTGTGTCCTCCTACAATGAGCAGTTCTTC. Translating gives CASSSHGVSSYNEQFF.

This clone was observed a single time. The V gene is TRBV7-2, the J gene TRBJ2-3, with unresolved D. Germline V gene lookup returns CDR1 SGHTA and CDR2 FQGNSA. This CDR3 has 15 residues. The V gene lost 1 base and the J gene lost 2 bases, with 10 bases spanning the gap. CDR3 amino acids: CASSLGGSHTDTQYF. DNA of the CDR3: TGTGCCAGCAGCTTAGGTGGTAGTCACACAGATACGCAGTATTTT.

The V call is TRBV28, the J call TRBJ1-1; perhaps TRBD1 as D (5 bases). Germline V gene lookup returns CDR1 MDHEN and CDR2 SYDVKM. The V end was cut by 3 bases, the J end by 6 bases, with 11 bases between. The CDR3 loop spans 13 amino acids. The CDR3 bases are TGTGCCAGCAGTTTGGTCGGGGGGGCTGAAGCTTTCTTT. This codes for CASSLVGGAEAFF.

V and J are TRBV5-1 and TRBJ1-4, with D hard to call. The length of the CDR3 is 15 residues. Germline CDR1 SGHRS, CDR2 YFSETQ. Trimming cost V 2 bases and J 1 base, with 9 bases left between them. The CDR3 DNA reads as TGCGCCAGCAGCTTATCCGGGGTAACTAATGAAAAACTGTTTTTT. Protein sequence: CASSLSGVTNEKLFF.

This clone was seen just once. The chain employs TRBV25-1 and TRBJ1-5; no firm D call. Germline CDR1 reads MGHDK; CDR2 reads SYGVNS. The CDR3 is 14 residues long. Trimming cost V 3 bases and J 0 bases, with 6 bases left between them. CDR3 sequence reads: CASSDDGSNQPQHF. CDR3 DNA: TGTGCCAGCAGTGACGATGGTAGCAATCAGCCCCAGCATTTT.

The chain recombines TRBV27 with TRBJ1-5; D is unclear. Germline CDR1 and CDR2: MNHEY and SMNVEV (reference sequence). V was pared by 3 bases and J by 11 bases, with 17 bases between. The CDR3 totals 14 residues. In nucleotides, the CDR3 is TGTGCCAGCAGTTTGAAAAGGAGTGCCAATTCCCAGCATTTT. Protein sequence: CASSLKRSANSQHF.

V gene TRBV7-6 combines with J gene TRBJ1-1, with D possibly TRBD1 on 6 matching bases. The CDR3 is made up of 13 amino acids. Germline V gene lookup returns CDR1 SGHVS and CDR2 FNYEAQ. The V end lost 1 base, the J end lost 5 bases, and 8 bases lay between the germline ends. The CDR3 bases are TGTGCCAGCAGCTTAGAGGGGGATACTGAAGCTTTCTTT. Its translation is CASSLEGDTEAFF.

This chain connects TRBV6-5 to TRBJ1-2; TRBD1 agrees at 7 bases. The length of the CDR3 is 14 residues. Trimming removed 6 bases from V and 8 bases from J; junction bases left unmatched: 12. Germline V gives CDR1 MNHEY, CDR2 SVGAGI. CDR3 sequence: CASRGMGQTGGYTF. CDR3 bases: TGTGCCAGCAGAGGAATGGGACAGACGGGAGGCTACACCTTC.

The gene calls are TRBV11-1 and TRBJ1-1; D remains unclear. The CDR3 extends over 13 amino acids. Germline loops: CDR1 SGHAT, CDR2 FQDESV (reference sequence). V was trimmed by 4 bases and J by 1 base, leaving 7 bases between them. For the CDR3, the DNA is TGTGCCAGCAGCTGGGGTCGGAACACTGAAGCTTTCTTT. Translating it yields CASSWGRNTEAFF.

This chain connects TRBV7-8 to TRBJ1-3, with D perhaps matching TRBD1 (5 bases). The CDR3 extends over 17 amino acids. Germline CDR1 and CDR2: SGHVS and FQNEAQ. V was pared by 4 bases and J by 0 bases, with 16 bases between. CDR3 protein: CASSSRRGPPSGNTIYF. CDR3 bases: TGTGCCAGCAGCTCCAGACGGGGCCCGCCCTCTGGAAACACCATATATTTT.

A single count supports this clone. The chain couples TRBV7-3 to TRBJ2-3; D unclear. Germline lookup yields CDR1 SGHTA and CDR2 FQGTGA. This CDR3 contains 13 residues. V lost 3 bases to trimming and J lost 5 bases, with 9 bases between them. The CDR3, as DNA: TGTGCCAGCAGCTTGACGCGCGAAGATACGCAGTATTTT. Its translation is CASSLTREDTQYF.

The chain has TRBV6-2 or TRBV6-3 and TRBJ2-3; TRBD1 matches at 8 bases. V lost 4 bases and J lost 2; bases outside the gene matches: 11. This CDR3 spans 17 amino acids. CDR1 and CDR2 from the germline V gene are MNHEY and SVGEGT. The DNA for the CDR3 is TGTGCCAGCAGTTTCCGCAGGGGGCGAGGTGACACAGATACGCAGTATTTT. Translated: CASSFRRGRGDTDTQYF.

This chain joins TRBV13 and TRBJ2-3; D unclear. CDR3 size: 15 residues. Per germline, CDR1 PRHDT and CDR2 FYEKMQ (reference sequence). Between the trimmed V and J ends, which lost 0 bases and 6 bases, there was a span of 13 bases. CDR3 region: CASSLGRHNADTQYF. The CDR3 nucleotides are TGTGCCAGCAGCTTAGGCCGGCATAACGCGGATACGCAGTATTTT. The complete variable domain, with remaining parts taken from reference TRBV13 and TRBJ2-3, reads AAGVIQSPRHLIKEKRETATLKCYPIPRHDTVYWYQQGPGQDPQFLISFYEKMQSDKGSIPDRFSAQQFSDYHSELNMSSLELGDSALYFCASSLGRHNADTQYFGPGTRLTVL.

The chain uses TRBV28 and TRBJ1-1, with D perhaps matching TRBD1 (6 bases). Germline assignment: CDR1 MDHEN and CDR2 SYDVKM. The CDR3 consists of 12 residues. V lost 7 bases to trimming and J lost 6 bases, with 12 bases between them. The DNA of the CDR3 is TGTGCCAGCATCGTTAGGGGGGCTGAAGCTTTCTTT. It specifies CASIVRGAEAFF.

CDR3 sequence reads: CATSDIGGGYTF. CDR3 bases: TGTGCCACCAGTGATATCGGGGGTGGCTACACCTTC. The V gene is TRBV24-1, the J gene TRBJ1-2, with a tentative D call TRBD1 (5 bases). The CDR3 consists of 12 residues. Trimming removed 3 bases at V and 7 bases at J, with 8 bases between. The germline gives CDR1 KGHDR, CDR2 SFDVKD.